This T cell receptor (beta chain) was captured in a study of cytomegalovirus exposure and HLA in healthy donors. PCR primers comprised 60 Vbeta and 13 Jbeta primers. Assay: immunoSEQ multiplex PCR; the TCRdb copy retains only in-frame clones and omits some. The table has under 150,000 clones, around 74% seen once. V lost 0 bases, J lost 1 base, and 9 bases stayed unmatched. The CDR3 spans 18 residues. Germline V gene data show CDR1 as SGHRS and CDR2 as YFSETQ. This sequence originates from a woman between 18 and 30 years old in good health and CMV-seronegative. V gene TRBV5-1 combines with J gene TRBJ2-5; 10 bases match TRBD1. Input material: PBMCs. CDR3 residues: CASSLAGQGWNVQETQYF. In DNA, the CDR3 is TGCGCCAGCAGCTTGGCGGGACAGGGGTGGAATGTCCAAGAGACCCAGTACTTC.